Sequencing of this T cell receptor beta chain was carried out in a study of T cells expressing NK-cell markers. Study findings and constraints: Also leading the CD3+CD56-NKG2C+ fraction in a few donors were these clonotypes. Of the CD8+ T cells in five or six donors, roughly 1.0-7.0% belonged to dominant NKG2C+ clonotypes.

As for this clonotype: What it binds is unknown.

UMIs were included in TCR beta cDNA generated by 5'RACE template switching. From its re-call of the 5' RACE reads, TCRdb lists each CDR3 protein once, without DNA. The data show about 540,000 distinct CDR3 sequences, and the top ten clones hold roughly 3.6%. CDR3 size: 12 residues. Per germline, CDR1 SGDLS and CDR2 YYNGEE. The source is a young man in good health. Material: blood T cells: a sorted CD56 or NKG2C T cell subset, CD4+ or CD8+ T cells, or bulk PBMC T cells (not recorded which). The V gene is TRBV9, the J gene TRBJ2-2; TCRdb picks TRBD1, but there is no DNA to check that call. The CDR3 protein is CASSPGSRELFF.